This entry lists 22 T cell receptor beta chains sequenced from one sample in a study of OX40 agonist ivuxolimab in advanced cancers. TCRdb's copy holds only in-frame clones and misses some; the assay was immunoSEQ multiplex PCR. The table lists tens of thousands of clones, approximately 73% of them singletons. The material sequenced was CD4+ or CD8+ T cells sorted from blood, taken in a trial of the OX40 agonist ivuxolimab. These TCRs come from an adult with an advanced solid tumor such as melanoma, head and neck, liver or kidney cancer.

The chain employs TRBV5-4 and TRBJ1-2; D remains ambiguous. V was cut by 4 bases and J by 2 bases, with 15 bases left in between. There are 15 residues in the CDR3. Germline V gene sequence: CDR1 SGHNT, CDR2 YYREEE (reference sequence). The CDR3 protein is CASSPEGTYNYGYTF. The CDR3 coding sequence is TGTGCCAGCAGCCCCGAGGGAACCTACAACTATGGCTACACCTTC. Full variable domain (remainder filled in from reference TRBV5-4 and TRBJ1-2): ETGVTQSPTHLIKTRGQQVTLRCSSQSGHNTVSWYQQALGQGPQFIFQYYREEENGRGNFPPRFSGLQFPNYSSELNVNALELDDSALYLCASSPEGTYNYGYTFGSGTRLTVV.

V is TRBV2 and J is TRBJ2-1; no firm D call. V shed 6 bases and J shed 6 bases, with 15 bases lying between them. Germline CDR1 reads SNHLY; CDR2 reads FYNNEI. CDR3 size: 14 residues. The CDR3 DNA reads as TGTGCCAGCAGAGACCTGGGTAAACGCAATGAGCAGTTCTTC. This codes for CASRDLGKRNEQFF.

This rearrangement joins TRBV5-6 to TRBJ2-5; TRBD2 aligns across 8 bases. The V segment lost 3 bases and the J segment 7 bases; nucleotides outside the gene matches: 5. This CDR3 has 13 amino acids. Germline V CDR1 and CDR2: SGHDT, YYEEEE. The CDR3 protein is CASSSAGGGTQYF. CDR3 in DNA: TGTGCCAGCAGCTCGGCGGGGGGCGGGACCCAGTACTTC. The entire variable domain, with the rest obtained from reference TRBV5-6 and TRBJ2-5, is as follows: DAGVTQSPTHLIKTRGQQVTLRCSPKSGHDTVSWYQQALGQGPQFIFQYYEEEERQRGNFPDRFSGHQFPNYSSELNVNALLLGDSALYLCASSSAGGGTQYFGPGTRLLVL.

This clone has just a few counts. The chain couples TRBV5-1 to TRBJ1-3; D remains unclear. The CDR3 has 12 amino acids. Deletions cut 5 bases from V and 2 bases from J, with 5 bases between. Germline CDR1 and CDR2: SGHRS and YFSETQ. The CDR3 is CASSGPGNTIYF. The CDR3 bases are TGCGCCAGCAGTGGGCCTGGAAACACCATATATTTT.

This chain links TRBV11-2 with TRBJ2-3; possibly TRBD2 for D (6 bases). The CDR3 spans 12 residues. Germline-derived CDR1 and CDR2 are SGHAT and FQNNGV. Between the trimmed V and J ends, which lost 5 bases and 8 bases, there was a span of 11 bases. This chain's CDR3 is CASSDMGGTQYF. Here the CDR3 DNA reads TGTGCCAGCAGCGATATGGGGGGTACGCAGTATTTT.

Points on this clone: It is likely a read error, because the conserved phenylalanine at the end of the CDR3 is missing. The limits of the CDR3 on the DNA are not certain, so only TCRdb's listed CDR3 is given. CDR3 sequence: CASSQSVGD. This chain uses TRBV23-1 with TRBJ1-5. TRBV23-1 is treated as an ORF (open reading frame) with a function not yet certain. The CDR3 sequence runs 9 residues, both termini included.

The CDR3 sequence: CASSGTGTVGGRKYF. The DNA for the CDR3 is TGTGCCAGTAGTGGAACCGGGACAGTCGGCGGTAGGAAGTACTTC. This chain links TRBV19 with TRBJ2-5; 7 nucleotides line up with TRBD1. Germline values: CDR1 LNHDA, CDR2 SQIVND (reference sequence). There are 15 residues in the CDR3. V lost 5 bases, J lost 12 bases, and 18 bases stayed unmatched. The full variable domain, in which reference TRBV19 and TRBJ2-5 provide the parts outside the CDR3, is DGGITQSPKYLFRKEGQNVTLSCEQNLNHDAMYWYRQDPGQGLRLIYYSQIVNDFQKGDIAEGYSVSREKKESFPLTVTSAQKNPTAFYLCASSGTGTVGGRKYFGPGTRLLVL.

This clone was counted only a few times. This chain links TRBV7-2 with TRBJ2-7, with D maybe TRBD1 (5 bases). Trimming took 1 base from V and 2 from J, leaving 12 bases between them. Germline V gene data show CDR1 as SGHTA and CDR2 as FQGNSA. This CDR3 has 15 amino acids. CDR3 DNA sequence: TGTGCCAGCAGCTTAGAAACAGGTGGAACCTACGAGCAGTACTTC. Translation: CASSLETGGTYEQYF.

V and J are TRBV29-1 and TRBJ2-5; a weak D match, TRBD2 (6 bases). Germline values: CDR1 SQVTM, CDR2 ANQGSEA. This CDR3 spans 12 amino acids. Trimming took off 1 base at V and 4 bases at J, with 7 bases between the two ends. The CDR3 bases are TGCAGCGTTGAAGTGGGGGGAGAGACCCAGTACTTC. Translation gives CSVEVGGETQYF.

CDR3 coding DNA: TGTGCCAGCAGCGTCCCCCCGGGGACAGGGGGCACTCCAGGGGATACGCAGTATTTT. Translated, it gives CASSVPPGTGGTPGDTQYF. V gene TRBV7-9 combines with J gene TRBJ2-3; 12 nucleotides line up with TRBD1. Germline CDR1 and CDR2: SEHNR and FQNEAQ (reference sequence). V lost 5 bases and J lost 6; bases outside the gene matches: 18. There are 19 residues in the CDR3.

This clone was seen a single time. The chain couples TRBV10-3 to TRBJ2-6; the D gene is possibly TRBD2 (5 bases). V was shortened by 6 bases and J by 2 bases, with 14 bases between the two germline ends. This CDR3 comprises 16 residues. The V gene's germline CDR1 is ENHRY and CDR2 SYGVKD. CDR3 coding DNA: TGTGCCATCAGGGGCCAAGGGAGTGCTGGGGCCAACGTCCTGACTTTC. Its translation is CAIRGQGSAGANVLTF.

This clone appeared a few times. The rearrangement uses TRBV4-3 and TRBJ2-5; TRBD2 might be the D (5 bases). Looked up from germline, CDR1 is LGHNA and CDR2 is YSLEER. V shed 1 base and J shed 4 bases, with 16 bases lying between them. CDR3 length: 16 amino acids. The CDR3 bases are TGCGCCAGCAGCCAAGTATATGGGGAGAGGGTAGAGACCCAGTACTTC. Its protein product is CASSQVYGERVETQYF.

The genes are TRBV28 and TRBJ1-5, with a tentative D call TRBD1 (5 bases). The germline V gene encodes CDR1 MDHEN and CDR2 SYDVKM. The CDR3 has 14 residues. Trimming cost V 5 bases and J 7 bases, with 15 bases left between them. The CDR3 bases are TGTGCCAGCAGTGTAGCCTCTGGGGGACAGCCCCAGCATTTT. It codes for CASSVASGGQPQHF.

A note on this clone: The junction departs from the called germline gene at one end, perhaps through a read error. V and J are TRBV7-7 and TRBJ2-5; D perhaps matches TRBD2 (7 bases). Germline loops: CDR1 SSHAT, CDR2 FNYEAQ (reference sequence). This CDR3 region has 13 residues. DNA of the CDR3: TGTGCTAGCAGCTCGGGGGGCGGCGAGACCCAGTACTTC. It is translated as CASSSGGGETQYF.

This clone turned up a few times. This chain uses TRBV2 with TRBJ1-5; 7 bases match TRBD1. CDR3 length equals 14 residues. Germline V gene lookup returns CDR1 SNHLY and CDR2 FYNNEI. The V gene end was trimmed by 6 bases and the J gene end by 0 bases; junction bases not matched to a gene: 2. For the CDR3, the DNA is TGTGCCAGCAGGGGGGACAGTAGCAATCAGCCCCAGCATTTT. Residues: CASRGDSSNQPQHF.

The V and J genes are TRBV11-2 and TRBJ2-2; tentatively, D is TRBD1 or TRBD2 (5 bases each). CDR3 length: 18 residues. Germline CDR1 reads SGHAT; CDR2 reads FQNNGV. With 4 bases removed from V and 1 base from J, the gap between germline ends came to 19 bases. CDR3 protein: CASSSSPRGQGNTGELFF. The CDR3 DNA reads TGTGCCAGCAGCTCTAGCCCCAGAGGGCAGGGGAACACCGGGGAGCTGTTTTTT.

The rearrangement uses TRBV19 and TRBJ2-2; possible D gene TRBD2, 6 bases. Trimming cost V 7 bases and J 2 bases, with 14 bases left between them. This CDR3 has 15 residues. CDR1 and CDR2 (germline): LNHDA, SQIVND (reference sequence). CDR3 coding DNA: TGTGCCAGTATGACGGGGGACCTAAACACCGGGGAGCTGTTTTTT. Encoded protein: CASMTGDLNTGELFF. The whole variable domain, remainder taken from reference TRBV19 and TRBJ2-2, is DGGITQSPKYLFRKEGQNVTLSCEQNLNHDAMYWYRQDPGQGLRLIYYSQIVNDFQKGDIAEGYSVSREKKESFPLTVTSAQKNPTAFYLCASMTGDLNTGELFFGEGSRLTVL.

V gene TRBV19 combines with J gene TRBJ2-6; D call uncertain. This CDR3 is 15 amino acids long. The germline CDR1 and CDR2 sequences are LNHDA and SQIVND (reference sequence). Trimming removed 7 bases from V and 1 base from J, with 11 bases in between. The CDR3 spells CASKDGASGANVLTF. The DNA for the CDR3 is TGTGCCAGTAAAGACGGAGCGTCTGGGGCCAACGTCCTGACTTTC.

V usage is TRBV5-1 and J usage is TRBJ1-1; TRBD1 is a possible D gene (6 bases). V was shortened by 3 bases and J by 0 bases, with 9 bases between the two germline ends. The CDR3 totals 14 residues. Germline lookup yields CDR1 SGHRS and CDR2 YFSETQ. The CDR3 DNA follows: TGCGCCAGCAGCTCTGGACAGTTGAACACTGAAGCTTTCTTT. Residues: CASSSGQLNTEAFF. Full variable domain (outside the CDR3, taken from reference TRBV5-1 and TRBJ1-1): KAGVTQTPRYLIKTRGQQVTLSCSPISGHRSVSWYQQTPGQGLQFLFEYFSETQRNKGNFPGRFSGRQFSNSRSEMNVSTLELGDSALYLCASSSGQLNTEAFFGQGTRLTVV.

The rearrangement joins TRBV5-4 to TRBJ1-2; 9 nucleotides match TRBD1. This CDR3 has 17 amino acids. V lost 3 bases, J lost 8 bases, and 17 bases stayed unmatched. In germline, CDR1 is SGHNT, CDR2 YYREEE (reference sequence). The CDR3 bases are TGTGCCAGCAGCTCGCCCGGGACAGGGTTAGTTGTGGAGGGCTACACCTTC. Its translation: CASSSPGTGLVVEGYTF.

The chain has TRBV30 and TRBJ2-5; tentative D call: TRBD1 (6 bases). Germline values: CDR1 GTSNPN, CDR2 SVGIG (reference sequence). V dropped 4 bases and J dropped 5 bases, with 14 bases sitting between them. The CDR3 loop spans 13 amino acids. The chain's CDR3 is CAWTGTKRETQYF. DNA for the CDR3: TGTGCCTGGACCGGGACAAAGAGGGAGACCCAGTACTTC.

This chain joins TRBV4-1 and TRBJ1-5; 7 nucleotides agree with TRBD1. The CDR3 has 16 amino acids. CDR1 is MGHRA, CDR2 YSYEKL, per germline. The trim removed 4 bases at V and 3 bases at J, leaving 9 bases unmatched. The CDR3: CASSRISGQDNQPQHF. Written as DNA, the CDR3 is TGCGCCAGCAGCCGAATTAGTGGACAGGACAATCAGCCCCAGCATTTT.